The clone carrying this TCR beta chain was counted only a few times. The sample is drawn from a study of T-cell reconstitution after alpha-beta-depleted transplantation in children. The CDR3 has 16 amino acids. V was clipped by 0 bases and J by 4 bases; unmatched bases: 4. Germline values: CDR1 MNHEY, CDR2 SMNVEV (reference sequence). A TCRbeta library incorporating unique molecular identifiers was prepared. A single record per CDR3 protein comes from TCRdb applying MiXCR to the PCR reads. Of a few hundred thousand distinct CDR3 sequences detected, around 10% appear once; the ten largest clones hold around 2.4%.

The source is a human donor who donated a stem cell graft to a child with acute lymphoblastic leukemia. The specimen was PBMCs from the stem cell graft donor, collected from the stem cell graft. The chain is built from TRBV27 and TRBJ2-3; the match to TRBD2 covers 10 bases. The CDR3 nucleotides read TGTGCCAGCAGTTTATCCTGGACTAGCGGATCAGATACGCAGTATTTT. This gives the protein CASSLSWTSGSDTQYF.